This TCR beta chain was sequenced in a study of blood T cells in healthy people across ages. Study findings and constraints: Greater diversity and more naive CD4+ cells were seen in long-lived donors than in aged donors.

CDR1 MDHEN and CDR2 SYDVKM come from the germline V gene. V was shortened by 7 bases and J by 4 bases, with 7 bases between the two germline ends. The CDR3 is 11 amino acids. The use of a sample-barcoded 5' primer and a J-beta primer mix characterized a second PCR of roughly 7 to 11 cycles. TCRdb itself ran the 5' RACE reads through MiXCR, one entry per CDR3 protein. The sample has 1.6 million or so distinct CDR3 sequences, about 35% seen once; the top ten hold around 11%. This clonotype was picked up a small number of times. Its antigen is not known. This receptor was identified in a woman in her twenties or thirties in good health. This chain uses TRBV28 with TRBJ2-5; D unresolved. The sequencing input was blood. CDR3 protein: CASTSSETQYF. In DNA, the CDR3 is TGTGCCAGCACCTCGTCAGAGACCCAGTACTTC.